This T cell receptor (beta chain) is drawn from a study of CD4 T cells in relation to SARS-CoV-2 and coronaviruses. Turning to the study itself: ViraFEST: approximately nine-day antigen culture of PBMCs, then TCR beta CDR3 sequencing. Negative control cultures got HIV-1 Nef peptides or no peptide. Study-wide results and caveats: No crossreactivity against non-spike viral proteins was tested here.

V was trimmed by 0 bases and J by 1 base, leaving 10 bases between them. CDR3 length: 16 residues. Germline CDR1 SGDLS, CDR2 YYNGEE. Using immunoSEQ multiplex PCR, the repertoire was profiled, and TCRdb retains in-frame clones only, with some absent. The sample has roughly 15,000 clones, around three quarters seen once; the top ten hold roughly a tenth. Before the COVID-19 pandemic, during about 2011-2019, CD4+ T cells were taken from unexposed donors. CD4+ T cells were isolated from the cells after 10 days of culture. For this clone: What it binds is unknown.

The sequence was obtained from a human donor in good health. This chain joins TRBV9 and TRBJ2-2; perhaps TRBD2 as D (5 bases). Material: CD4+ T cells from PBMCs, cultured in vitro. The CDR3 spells CASSVEEAENTGELFF. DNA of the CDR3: TGTGCCAGCAGCGTAGAAGAAGCGGAGAACACCGGGGAGCTGTTTTTT.